Below, 22 T cell receptor beta chains from the same sample are listed, as sequenced in a study of T cell responses to AZD1222 COVID-19 vaccine. The repertoire was sequenced with immunoSEQ multiplex PCR; TCRdb's copy has only in-frame clones and lacks some. The sample lists some 130,000 clones; 80% to 90% were seen once. The source was peripheral blood, collected on day 0 of AZD1222 vaccination. All receptors come from an adult in good health.

For the CDR3, the DNA is TGTGCCAGCAGTCGGGACAGATTGGCCCACGAGCAGTACTTC. This gives the protein CASSRDRLAHEQYF. J is TRBJ2-7 and V is TRBV27; 7 nucleotides align to TRBD1. Germline CDR1 reads MNHEY; CDR2 reads SMNVEV (reference sequence). The junction had 9 bases not matched to a gene; V was cut back by 5 bases and J by 5 bases. This CDR3 spans 14 amino acids.

This clone has only one observation. The chain links TRBV28 to TRBJ2-7; TRBD1 agrees at 8 bases. The junction had 8 bases not matched to a gene; V was cut back by 4 bases and J by 3 bases. The CDR3 is made up of 15 amino acids. Germline assignment: CDR1 MDHEN and CDR2 SYDVKM. CDR3 region: CASSSSGTGYYEQYF. The CDR3, as DNA: TGTGCCAGCAGTTCATCCGGGACAGGCTACTACGAGCAGTACTTC. Full variable domain (remainder filled in from reference TRBV28 and TRBJ2-7): DVKVTQSSRYLVKRTGEKVFLECVQDMDHENMFWYRQDPGLGLRLIYFSYDVKMKEKGDIPEGYSVSREKKERFSLILESASTNQTSMYLCASSSSGTGYYEQYFGPGTRLTVT.

The V call is TRBV9, the J call TRBJ2-7; a weak D match, TRBD2 (5 bases). The CDR3 length is 16 residues. Germline V gene lookup returns CDR1 SGDLS and CDR2 YYNGEE. V was pared by 0 bases and J by 6 bases, with 19 bases between. The CDR3 sequence: CASSVGSAAVDGEQYF. Written as DNA, the CDR3 is TGTGCCAGCAGCGTAGGTTCAGCGGCCGTGGATGGCGAGCAGTACTTC.

This chain links TRBV7-8 with TRBJ2-1, with D possibly being TRBD1 (6 bases). The CDR3 runs 14 residues. Looked up from germline, CDR1 is SGHVS and CDR2 is FQNEAQ. With 1 base removed from V and 6 bases from J, the gap between germline ends came to 10 bases. The CDR3, as DNA: TGTGCCAGCAGCTTAGACAGGGTAGTCAATGAGCAGTTCTTC. This codes for CASSLDRVVNEQFF.

The chain has TRBV4-3 and TRBJ2-3; 8 bases align to TRBD2. This CDR3 is built from 18 residues. Per the germline V gene, CDR1 is LGHNA and CDR2 is YSLEER. V dropped 0 bases and J dropped 2; count of bases not matched to a gene: 10. The CDR3 loop reads CASSQDQVAGPVTDTQYF. The CDR3 DNA follows: TGCGCCAGCAGCCAAGATCAGGTAGCGGGACCAGTCACAGATACGCAGTATTTT.

CDR3: CASSQRTGDEAFF. The CDR3 DNA reads as TGTGCCAGCTCACAACGGACAGGTGACGAAGCTTTCTTT. This chain uses TRBV18 with TRBJ1-1, with 7 bases matching TRBD1. J was trimmed by 8 bases and V by 4 bases; bases with no gene match: 7. CDR1 and CDR2 from the germline V gene are KGHSH and LQKENI. The length of the CDR3 is 13 residues.

As DNA, the CDR3 is TGTGCCAGCTCACCCCCGGCACAGGGGTCCTACAATGAGCAGTTCTTC. Its protein is CASSPPAQGSYNEQFF. The J gene is TRBJ2-1, the V gene TRBV18; TRBD1 aligns across 7 bases. The CDR3 sequence is 16 residues long. Trimming took 3 bases from V and 1 from J; bases not matched to a gene: 6. CDR1 is KGHSH, CDR2 LQKENI, per germline. The full variable domain, its missing parts supplied by reference TRBV18 and TRBJ2-1, is NAGVMQNPRHLVRRRGQEARLRCSPMKGHSHVYWYRQLPEEGLKFMVYLQKENIIDESGMPKERFSAEFPKEGPSILRIQQVVRGDSAAYFCASSPPAQGSYNEQFFGPGTRLTVL.

V usage is TRBV30 and J usage is TRBJ2-5; 9 bases match TRBD2. There are 14 residues in the CDR3. The junction had 4 bases not matched to a gene; V was cut back by 0 bases and J by 5 bases. Germline loops: CDR1 GTSNPN, CDR2 SVGIG (reference sequence). The CDR3 protein is CAWSVAGGMETQYF. CDR3 bases: TGTGCCTGGAGTGTAGCGGGAGGAATGGAGACCCAGTACTTC. The full variable domain, rest sourced from reference TRBV30 and TRBJ2-5, is SQTIHQWPATLVQPVGSPLSLECTVEGTSNPNLYWYRQAAGRGLQLLFYSVGIGQISSEVPQNLSASRPQDRQFILSSKKLLLSDSGFYLCAWSVAGGMETQYFGPGTRLLVL.

About this clone: The sample contains more than one DNA sequence encoding this CDR3. The CDR3 spells CASSVAGGGYEQYF. In nucleotides, the CDR3 is TGTGCCAGCAGCGTAGCGGGCGGGGGGTACGAGCAGTACTTC. The chain couples TRBV9 to TRBJ2-7; TRBD2 matches 8 bases. After removal of 0 bases from V and 4 bases from J, the junction contained 3 bases not matched to a gene. This CDR3 comprises 14 residues. Germline-derived CDR1 and CDR2 are SGDLS and YYNGEE.

This clone has just one count. The V call is TRBV2, the J call TRBJ1-4; D is unresolved. CDR1 SNHLY and CDR2 FYNNEI come from the germline V gene. Trimming cost V 8 bases and J 3 bases, with 13 bases left between them. This CDR3 region has 14 residues. The chain's CDR3 is CASGSVSPNEKLFF. CDR3 DNA sequence: TGTGCCAGCGGGTCGGTCAGTCCTAATGAAAAACTGTTTTTT.

The chain has TRBV5-1 and TRBJ2-3; D not certain. CDR1 and CDR2 (germline): SGHRS, YFSETQ. Trimming removed 4 bases at V and 0 bases at J, with 9 bases between. This CDR3 is 14 amino acids long. The CDR3 region is CASSRALSTDTQYF. Written as DNA, the CDR3 is TGCGCCAGCAGCCGAGCGCTTAGCACAGATACGCAGTATTTT.

The rearrangement links TRBV27 to TRBJ2-1; 10 bases agree with TRBD2. Germline CDR1 reads MNHEY; CDR2 reads SMNVEV (reference sequence). Trimming removed 2 bases from V and 5 bases from J; junction bases left unmatched: 9. The CDR3 is 17 amino acids. In nucleotides, the CDR3 is TGTGCCAGCAGTTTACGCCTAGCGGGAGCCGCCCACAATGAGCAGTTCTTC. This sequence encodes CASSLRLAGAAHNEQFF.

This chain connects TRBV27 to TRBJ2-2; TRBD2 matches 10 bases. Germline lookup yields CDR1 MNHEY and CDR2 SMNVEV (reference sequence). Trimming took 5 bases from V and 6 from J; bases not matched to a gene: 0. The length of the CDR3 is 13 residues. CDR3 in amino acids: CASSSGRAGELFF. CDR3 sequence (DNA): TGTGCCAGCAGTAGCGGGAGGGCCGGGGAGCTGTTTTTT.

V is TRBV4-2 and J is TRBJ2-7; 8 nucleotides align to TRBD2. The CDR3 contains 16 residues. V lost 0 bases to trimming and J lost 2 bases; unmatched junction nucleotides: 6. Per germline, CDR1 LGHNA and CDR2 YNFKEQ. The CDR3 DNA sequence: TGTGCCAGCAGCCAAGATTCGACTAGCGCTACCTACGAGCAGTACTTC. It is translated as CASSQDSTSATYEQYF.

DNA for the CDR3: TGTGCCAGCAGCCGGGACAGATACAATGAGCAGTTCTTC. Its translation: CASSRDRYNEQFF. The V gene is TRBV7-9, the J gene TRBJ2-1; 7 positions agree with TRBD1. Germline V gives CDR1 SEHNR, CDR2 FQNEAQ (reference sequence). The junction had 2 bases not matched to a gene; V was cut back by 5 bases and J by 4 bases. The CDR3 sequence is 13 residues long.

The sample holds one count of this clone. The genes are TRBV5-1 and TRBJ2-1, with 9 bases matching TRBD2. The CDR3 is 16 amino acids. The V gene's germline CDR1 is SGHRS and CDR2 YFSETQ. The V and J ends lost 1 base and 6 bases, in that order; junction bases with no gene match: 8. In nucleotides, the CDR3 is TGCGCCAGCAGCTTGTTTAGCGGGAGTGGGGGCAATGAGCAGTTCTTC. Translation gives CASSLFSGSGGNEQFF.

A few counts support this clone. V gene TRBV5-6 combines with J gene TRBJ2-5; perhaps D is TRBD1 or TRBD2 (5 bases each). The CDR3 totals 14 residues. Germline V gives CDR1 SGHDT, CDR2 YYEEEE. V was pared by 0 bases and J by 9 bases, with 15 bases between. CDR3 protein: CASSLAGTDHSQYF. CDR3 DNA: TGTGCCAGCAGCTTGGCCGGGACCGACCATTCCCAGTACTTC. Supplemented by reference TRBV5-6 and TRBJ2-5, the full variable domain reads DAGVTQSPTHLIKTRGQQVTLRCSPKSGHDTVSWYQQALGQGPQFIFQYYEEEERQRGNFPDRFSGHQFPNYSSELNVNALLLGDSALYLCASSLAGTDHSQYFGPGTRLLVL.

The CDR3: CASSQSDTQYF. The CDR3 coding sequence is TGCGCCAGCAGCCAATCCGATACGCAGTATTTT. The rearrangement uses TRBV4-3 and TRBJ2-3, with D hard to call. This CDR3 comprises 11 residues. Trimming shortened V by 2 bases and J by 6 bases, and 3 bases separated the two germline ends. Germline-derived CDR1 and CDR2 are LGHNA and YSLEER.

The V call is TRBV7-9, the J call TRBJ2-1; the D is unclear. This CDR3 has 15 amino acids. V was trimmed by 5 bases and J by 0 bases, leaving 11 bases between them. CDR1 and CDR2 from the germline V gene are SEHNR and FQNEAQ (reference sequence). DNA for the CDR3: TGTGCCAGCAGCCACTCTGAGAGCTCCTACAATGAGCAGTTCTTC. It encodes CASSHSESSYNEQFF.

The chain recombines TRBV14 with TRBJ2-7; 7 bases line up with TRBD1. The germline V gene has CDR1 SGHDN and CDR2 FVKESK. J lost 4 bases, V lost 5 bases, and 5 bases had no gene match. The CDR3 has 13 amino acids. CDR3 coding DNA: TGTGCCAGCAGCTGGGACAGATTATACGAGCAGTACTTC. Encoded protein: CASSWDRLYEQYF.

J is TRBJ2-7 and V is TRBV5-4; D call uncertain. V was pared by 5 bases and J by 4 bases, with 19 bases between. CDR1 and CDR2 (germline): SGHNT, YYREEE (reference sequence). This CDR3 contains 15 residues. The CDR3 nucleotides are TGTGCCAGCAGAGAATGCGTGGGATATGGGTACGAGCAGTACTTC. This codes for CASRECVGYGYEQYF.

This chain joins TRBV7-9 and TRBJ1-1; D not certain. The germline V gene encodes CDR1 SEHNR and CDR2 FQNEAQ (reference sequence). There are 11 residues in the CDR3. Trimming shortened V by 7 bases and J by 9 bases, and 12 bases separated the two germline ends. In nucleotides, the CDR3 is TGTGCCAGCACCCCGTCCGTAAAAGCTTTCTTT. This translates into CASTPSVKAFF.